This T cell receptor beta chain was recovered during a study of T cell changes during pregnancy in multiple sclerosis. The table came from immunoSEQ multiplex PCR; TCRdb's copy has only in-frame clones and leaves some out. Of about 80,000 clones listed, roughly nine tenths were seen once; the top ten hold roughly 1.4%. Germline CDR1 SGHRS, CDR2 YFSETQ. CDR3 length equals 13 residues. The junction had 5 bases not matched to a gene; V was cut back by 6 bases and J by 4 bases. The clonotype comes from a female donor with multiple sclerosis, enrolled in a pregnancy study. Specimen: peripheral blood, collected before pregnancy. This chain uses TRBV5-1 with TRBJ2-5, with 8 bases identical to TRBD1. Written as DNA, the CDR3 is TGCGCCAGCAACGACAGGGGAGGAGAGACCCAGTACTTC. Protein sequence: CASNDRGGETQYF.